The 10 T cell receptor beta chains below were found in one sample sequenced in a study of blood T cell repertoires in COVID-19. TCRdb's copy holds only in-frame clones and misses some; the assay was immunoSEQ multiplex PCR. The table lists under 150,000 clones, about 84% of them singletons. The sequencing input was peripheral blood. These TCRs come from a man over 45 with acute or convalescent COVID-19.

The genes are TRBV7-9 and TRBJ1-1, with a possible D match to TRBD1 (5 bases). The CDR3 is made up of 15 amino acids. With 5 bases removed from V and 5 bases from J, the gap between germline ends came to 18 bases. Germline lookup yields CDR1 SEHNR and CDR2 FQNEAQ (reference sequence). The CDR3 DNA reads TGTGCCAGCAGCCCAGGGTCGACCAAGGGGACTGAAGCTTTCTTT. Amino acids: CASSPGSTKGTEAFF.

The gene calls are TRBV6-6 and TRBJ2-2; no definite D call. V lost 0 bases, J lost 5 bases, and 7 bases lay in between. The CDR3 is 14 amino acids. CDR1 MNHNY and CDR2 SVGAGI come from the germline V gene (reference sequence). The CDR3 DNA reads as TGTGCCAGCAGTTACTCGAGGAGTACCGGGGAGCTGTTTTTT. This sequence encodes CASSYSRSTGELFF.

Worth noting for this clone: Lacking the conserved final phenylalanine or tryptophan, this CDR3 likely reflects a read error. The DNA is left out, because the CDR3 cannot be placed on it with certainty; the CDR3 is given as TCRdb lists it. The J gene is TRBJ2-3, the V gene TRBV5-4; TRBD2 is the table's D call and was not checked against the DNA. Germline CDR1 reads SGHNT; CDR2 reads YYREEE (reference sequence). The CDR3 numbers 14 amino acids, ends counted. The chain's CDR3 is CASSLEAGRGGSSL.

This rearrangement joins TRBV12-3 or TRBV12-4 to TRBJ1-6, with D perhaps TRBD1 (5 bases). V was trimmed by 3 bases and J by 10 bases, leaving 10 bases between them. This CDR3 is built from 13 residues. The CDR3 here is CASSLARGSPLHF. The DNA of the CDR3 is TGTGCCAGCAGTTTGGCAAGGGGCTCACCCCTCCACTTT.

This clone was counted only a few times. The chain employs TRBV19 and TRBJ1-2, with D possibly TRBD1 on 5 matching bases. The germline V gene encodes CDR1 LNHDA and CDR2 SQIVND (reference sequence). V was shortened by 5 bases and J by 3 bases, with 13 bases between the two germline ends. This CDR3 is 14 amino acids long. CDR3 amino acids: CASSLHLQDYGYTF. The CDR3 DNA follows: TGTGCCAGTAGTCTTCACCTACAGGACTATGGCTACACCTTC.

This rearrangement joins TRBV19 to TRBJ1-2; 8 nucleotides align to TRBD1. This CDR3 comprises 15 residues. CDR1 and CDR2 (germline): LNHDA, SQIVND (reference sequence). Germline trimming cut 1 base from V and 3 bases from J; bases unmatched to any gene: 4. DNA for the CDR3: TGTGCCAGTAGTATAGCGGACAGGGCTTACTATGGCTACACCTTC. Encoded protein: CASSIADRAYYGYTF.

This rearrangement joins TRBV5-1 to TRBJ1-1; possible D gene TRBD1, 5 bases. The germline V gene has CDR1 SGHRS and CDR2 YFSETQ. The CDR3 runs 15 residues. With 0 bases removed from V and 0 bases from J, the gap between germline ends came to 9 bases. Written as DNA, the CDR3 is TGCGCCAGCAGCTTGGTAGGGGTCTTGAACACTGAAGCTTTCTTT. Residues: CASSLVGVLNTEAFF. The full variable domain, its missing parts supplied by reference TRBV5-1 and TRBJ1-1, is KAGVTQTPRYLIKTRGQQVTLSCSPISGHRSVSWYQQTPGQGLQFLFEYFSETQRNKGNFPGRFSGRQFSNSRSEMNVSTLELGDSALYLCASSLVGVLNTEAFFGQGTRLTVV.

The V and J genes are TRBV20-1 and TRBJ1-5; no definite D call. V lost 3 bases and J 5 bases, leaving 5 bases between the germline ends. The CDR3 consists of 11 residues. Germline V gene lookup returns CDR1 DFQATT and CDR2 SNEGSKA (reference sequence). The CDR3 loop is CSASGDQPQHF. The CDR3 bases are TGCAGTGCTAGCGGAGATCAGCCCCAGCATTTT.

The chain recombines TRBV5-1 with TRBJ2-7, with TRBD1 matching over 11 bases. V lost 4 bases, J lost 0 bases, and 3 bases stayed unmatched. Germline loops: CDR1 SGHRS, CDR2 YFSETQ. The CDR3 is 15 residues long. The CDR3 spells CASSKGTGGSYEQYF. For the CDR3, the DNA is TGCGCCAGCAGCAAAGGGACAGGGGGCTCCTACGAGCAGTACTTC.

This chain joins TRBV28 and TRBJ1-2; 9 nucleotides line up with TRBD1. CDR3 size: 13 residues. Losses at the gene ends were 6 bases for V and 8 bases for J; bases not matched to a gene: 7. Germline V lookup: CDR1 MDHEN, CDR2 SYDVKM. CDR3 sequence (DNA): TGTGCCAGCAGGTTACAGGGGGCGGGCGGCTACACCTTC. Its translation: CASRLQGAGGYTF.